The 20 T cell receptor beta chains listed next were all sequenced from one sample in a study of a mutant IDH1 vaccine in newly diagnosed glioma. Sequencing was performed with immunoSEQ multiplex PCR; in TCRdb, only in-frame clones are kept and a portion is missing. The data hold about 26,000 clones, with roughly three quarters observed a single time. These receptors have no known antigen. The time point denotes: week 5, during vaccination. In the vaccine, a single dose held 300 ug of the mutant IDH1 20-mer peptide, along with topical imiquimod. Sequenced material: PBMCs, taken from a glioma patient whose treatment included an IDH1 peptide vaccine. The origin of the receptors is a man aged 40-49 years with glioma. Some clones in this sample may be carry-over from other donors' samples.

The rearrangement links TRBV20-1 to TRBJ2-3; D gene unclear. Germline CDR1 is DFQATT and CDR2 is SNEGSKA (reference sequence). V was shortened by 5 bases and J by 4 bases, with 7 bases between the two germline ends. This CDR3 has 11 residues. The CDR3 here is CSAFGADTQYF. The CDR3 nucleotides are TGCAGTGCTTTTGGAGCAGATACGCAGTATTTT.

This chain links TRBV7-9 with TRBJ2-3; unclear D gene. V was pared by 0 bases and J by 0 bases, with 13 bases between. The CDR3 covers 17 residues. Germline CDR1 is SEHNR and CDR2 is FQNEAQ (reference sequence). In DNA, the CDR3 is TGTGCCAGCAGCTTAGCAGATTCAGGTCCTAGCACAGATACGCAGTATTTT. This translates into CASSLADSGPSTDTQYF.

In this sample, this clone turned up a few times. The chain combines TRBV2 with TRBJ2-2, with D perhaps matching TRBD2 (7 bases). In germline, CDR1 is SNHLY, CDR2 FYNNEI. V lost 8 bases, J lost 7 bases, and 26 bases lay in between. The CDR3 has 17 residues. As DNA, the CDR3 is TGTGCCAGCGAATACTCGTCAACTACAGGGAGGGGCGGGGAGCTGTTTTTT. Amino acid sequence: CASEYSSTTGRGGELFF.

This clone was seen a handful of times. The chain employs TRBV7-6 and TRBJ1-5; tentative D call: TRBD1 (5 bases). This CDR3 is built from 20 residues. Germline loops: CDR1 SGHVS, CDR2 FNYEAQ. Trimming took off 4 bases at V and 6 bases at J, with 31 bases between the two ends. CDR3 amino acids: CASSSGLPPGPGPSTQPQHF. The DNA of the CDR3 is TGTGCCAGCAGCTCGGGACTACCACCGGGACCGGGCCCTTCTACTCAGCCCCAGCATTTT.

This clone was detected a few times. The genes are TRBV6-6 and TRBJ1-5; D is unclear. Between the trimmed V and J ends, which lost 6 bases and 1 base, there was a span of 10 bases. CDR1 and CDR2 (germline): MNHNY, SVGAGI (reference sequence). This CDR3 comprises 14 residues. CDR3 amino acids: CASSPAGSNQPQHF. In nucleotides, the CDR3 is TGTGCCAGCAGCCCGGCGGGGAGCAATCAGCCCCAGCATTTT.

This chain links TRBV30 with TRBJ2-7, with D perhaps TRBD1 or TRBD2 (6 bases each). CDR3 length: 13 residues. Germline loops: CDR1 GTSNPN, CDR2 SVGIG (reference sequence). V lost 5 bases, J lost 4 bases, and 15 bases lay in between. CDR3 in amino acids: CAWVEGVGYEQYF. CDR3 in DNA: TGTGCCTGGGTGGAGGGGGTAGGTTACGAGCAGTACTTC.

With regard to this clone: Different DNA sequences within this sample yield the same CDR3. The rearrangement joins TRBV6-5 to TRBJ1-1; D unresolved. With 0 bases removed from V and 1 base from J, the gap between germline ends came to 6 bases. This CDR3 contains 14 residues. Looked up from germline, CDR1 is MNHEY and CDR2 is SVGAGI. The chain's CDR3 is CASSYSGRNTEAFF. DNA of the CDR3: TGTGCCAGCAGTTACTCAGGGAGGAACACTGAAGCTTTCTTT.

V usage is TRBV5-1 and J usage is TRBJ2-7; 7 bases match TRBD2. The CDR3 has 14 residues. Trimming cost V 3 bases and J 1 base; bases outside gene matches: 4. The germline V gene has CDR1 SGHRS and CDR2 YFSETQ. The CDR3 DNA reads as TGCGCCAGCAGCTCGGGGACTATATCCTACGAGCAGTACTTC. It specifies CASSSGTISYEQYF.

The chain is built from TRBV10-3 and TRBJ2-3; D remains ambiguous. Between the trimmed V and J ends, which lost 3 bases and 4 bases, there was a span of 5 bases. This CDR3 has 12 residues. Germline V gene sequence: CDR1 ENHRY, CDR2 SYGVKD. The CDR3 region is CAISDNADTQYF. Here the CDR3 DNA reads TGTGCCATCAGTGACAACGCAGATACGCAGTATTTT.

The rearrangement links TRBV2 to TRBJ2-1; 13 bases align to TRBD2. The CDR3 sequence is 14 residues long. V lost 3 bases, J lost 16 bases, and 9 bases stayed unmatched. Germline V CDR1 and CDR2: SNHLY, FYNNEI. CDR3 sequence reads: CASSERQGLAGAFF. The CDR3 DNA sequence: TGTGCCAGCAGTGAGAGGCAAGGACTAGCGGGGGCATTCTTC. Full variable domain (missing parts from reference TRBV2 and TRBJ2-1): EPEVTQTPSHQVTQMGQEVILRCVPISNHLYFYWYRQILGQKVEFLVSFYNNEISEKSEIFDDQFSVERPDGSNFTLKIRSTKLEDSAMYFCASSERQGLAGAFFGPGTRLTVL.

CDR3 region: CASSEYSSYNSPLHF. For the CDR3, the DNA is TGTGCCAGCAGTGAATACAGCTCCTATAATTCACCCCTCCACTTT. This chain joins TRBV2 and TRBJ1-6; D is ambiguous. Germline V CDR1 and CDR2: SNHLY, FYNNEI. Between the trimmed V and J ends, which lost 2 bases and 0 bases, there was a span of 5 bases. The CDR3 is made up of 15 amino acids.

This chain connects TRBV6-1 to TRBJ1-2; 7 bases line up with TRBD1. Losses at the gene ends were 6 bases for V and 4 bases for J; bases not matched to a gene: 5. This CDR3 comprises 13 residues. Per germline, CDR1 MNHNS and CDR2 SASEGT. As DNA, the CDR3 is TGTGCCAGCAGGGAGGGGACAGCCTATGGCTACACCTTC. It codes for CASREGTAYGYTF.

V usage is TRBV30 and J usage is TRBJ2-7; D gene uncertain. CDR1 GTSNPN and CDR2 SVGIG come from the germline V gene (reference sequence). Trimming left V 1 base short and J 4 bases short, with 14 bases between. The CDR3 totals 14 residues. In DNA form, the CDR3 reads TGTGCCTGGAGTGGGTCTTCAGTCGAATACGAGCAGTACTTC. Encoded protein: CAWSGSSVEYEQYF.

In its sample, this clone was seen once. This rearrangement joins TRBV4-1 to TRBJ1-1, with D hard to call. The CDR3 is made up of 15 amino acids. Germline V lookup: CDR1 MGHRA, CDR2 YSYEKL. V shed 3 bases and J shed 0 bases, with 11 bases lying between them. CDR3: CASSQGWQMNTEAFF. The CDR3, as DNA: TGCGCCAGCAGCCAGGGGTGGCAGATGAACACTGAAGCTTTCTTT.

V usage is TRBV4-2 and J usage is TRBJ2-1; the D is unclear. Between the trimmed V and J ends, which lost 0 bases and 2 bases, there was a span of 14 bases. The CDR3 runs 17 residues. CDR1 and CDR2 (germline): LGHNA, YNFKEQ. This CDR3 is CASSQDRVGKPYNEQFF. The DNA for the CDR3 is TGTGCCAGCAGCCAAGATCGCGTGGGGAAACCCTACAATGAGCAGTTCTTC.

This chain links TRBV28 with TRBJ2-7; D is undetermined. V was cut by 6 bases and J by 5 bases, with 14 bases left in between. CDR3 length equals 13 residues. Germline V gene sequence: CDR1 MDHEN, CDR2 SYDVKM. CDR3 DNA sequence: TGTGCCAGCAGGGCACGTATAATCGACGAGCAGTACTTC. Translating gives CASRARIIDEQYF.

This sequence joins TRBV7-2 and TRBJ2-7; 8 bases are a match to TRBD1. The ends lost 3 bases at V and 0 bases at J; junction bases unmatched: 10. The CDR3 extends over 17 amino acids. Per germline, CDR1 SGHTA and CDR2 FQGNSA. CDR3 amino acids: CASSFLPGQEHSYEQYF. CDR3 DNA sequence: TGTGCCAGCAGCTTCCTCCCGGGACAGGAGCACTCCTACGAGCAGTACTTC.

This chain connects TRBV2 to TRBJ1-6; the match to TRBD1 covers 8 bases. V shed 6 bases and J 7 bases; nucleotides not matched to a gene: 5. Germline CDR1 SNHLY, CDR2 FYNNEI. The CDR3 has 14 residues. CDR3 DNA: TGTGCCAGCAGATACAGGGGGGAAAATTCACCCCTCCACTTT. As protein: CASRYRGENSPLHF.

The genes are TRBV10-2 and TRBJ2-2, with unresolved D. This CDR3 has 12 amino acids. V lost 6 bases and J 5 bases, leaving 7 bases between the germline ends. Per germline, CDR1 WSHSY and CDR2 SAAADI. The CDR3 spells CASSRNTGELFF. The CDR3 coding sequence is TGCGCCAGCAGCCGAAATACCGGGGAGCTGTTTTTT.

V usage is TRBV6-5 and J usage is TRBJ1-4; D unclear. Between the trimmed V and J ends, which lost 5 bases and 4 bases, there was a span of 14 bases. The CDR3 loop spans 15 amino acids. Germline V gene lookup returns CDR1 MNHEY and CDR2 SVGAGI. The CDR3 reads CASSMETADNEKLFF. CDR3 bases: TGTGCCAGCAGTATGGAGACCGCCGATAATGAAAAACTGTTTTTT.